This T cell receptor beta chain appears in the sequencing data of a study of cytomegalovirus exposure and HLA in healthy donors. General study results and limits: It was shown in a later analysis that HLA-associated TCR beta chains were more clonally expanded than other, equally common chains. The study had only CMV serostatus as immune exposure information.

The PCR used 60 Vbeta and 13 Jbeta primers. Sequencing was performed with immunoSEQ multiplex PCR; in TCRdb, only in-frame clones are kept and a portion is missing. The sample gives around 100,000 clones, about 70% of which show up once; about 4.3% is in the top ten. This clone was detected a few times. The antigen remains unidentified. Germline CDR1 reads SEHNR; CDR2 reads FQNEAQ (reference sequence). The trim removed 5 bases at V and 0 bases at J, leaving 2 bases unmatched. The CDR3 sequence is 15 residues long. The sample consisted of PBMCs. This clonotype was obtained from a woman between 18 and 30 years old in good health and CMV-seropositive. The V and J genes are TRBV7-9 and TRBJ2-3; 10 bases map to TRBD2. Written as DNA, the CDR3 is TGTGCCAGCAGCCAGACTAGCGGGAGCACAGATACGCAGTATTTT. It is translated as CASSQTSGSTDTQYF.